This is a list of T cell receptor beta chains from one sample in a study of vaccination effects on CD4 cells after COVID-19. The repertoire was sequenced with immunoSEQ multiplex PCR; TCRdb's copy has only in-frame clones and lacks some. The table has about 23,000 clones, around 72% seen once. Their recognized antigens are unknown. This specimen consisted of CD4+ T cells from PBMCs cultured with SARS-CoV-2 spike peptides, obtained before COVID-19 vaccination. These receptors came from a human donor who received a COVID-19 vaccine. The CDR3 runs from the conserved cysteine through the conserved F or W. D genes are given only for firm matches. Clone size is given for some rows only: seen once, a few or many times, or a class if the clone is expanded.

V gene	clone size	D gene	J gene	CDR3 DNA	CDR3 protein
TRBV5-4	-	TRBD1	TRBJ1-1	TGTGCCAGCAGTCACAGGGGAACGGGTGAAGCTTTCTTT	CASSHRGTGEAFF
TRBV30	-	-	TRBJ2-1	TGTGCCTGGAGTCTGCGGACAAACTCCTACAATGAGCAGTTCTTC	CAWSLRTNSYNEQFF
TRBV12-3/TRBV12-4	-	-	TRBJ1-2	TGTGCCAGCAGTGGAGCGGATGGCTACACCTTC	CASSGADGYTF
TRBV15	-	-	TRBJ2-7	TGTGCCACCGCGGAGTACCACTCTCCCGGCGAGCAGTACTTC	CATAEYHSPGEQYF
TRBV11-2	few	TRBD2	TRBJ2-7	TGTGCCAGCAGCCCACGAAGTGGACTAGCGGGGGGGTACGAGCAGTACTTC	CASSPRSGLAGGYEQYF
TRBV3-1/TRBV3-2	-	TRBD2	TRBJ2-7	TGTGCCAGCAGCCTCCCTAGCGGCTACGAGCAGTACTTC	CASSLPSGYEQYF
TRBV7-2	-	TRBD1	TRBJ2-1	TGTGCCAGCAGCTTAATGAGGGGGCGCGATGAGCAGTTCTTC	CASSLMRGRDEQFF
TRBV6-5	-	-	TRBJ2-7	TGTGCCACCGTCTCACAGGGGGGGAGCTCCTACGAGCAGTACTTC	CATVSQGGSSYEQYF
TRBV11-2	-	-	TRBJ1-1	TGTGCCAGCAGCCCCAGACAGTATGTGAACACTGAAGCTTTCTTT	CASSPRQYVNTEAFF
TRBV5-4	few	TRBD2	TRBJ2-2	TGTGCCAGCAGCTTGTTTGGGACTACGAACACCGGGGAGCTGTTTTTT	CASSLFGTTNTGELFF
TRBV2	-	TRBD1	TRBJ2-5	TGTGCCAGCAGTTCGGGACAGGGGGCCTATGAGACCCAGTACTTC	CASSSGQGAYETQYF
TRBV11-2	medium-sized	TRBD1	TRBJ1-2	TGTGCCAGCAGCCCGGGACAGGACTATGGCTACACCTTC	CASSPGQDYGYTF
TRBV11-1	-	TRBD2	TRBJ2-3	TGTGCCAGCAGCTTACGGCGGGAGAGCACAGATACGCAGTATTTT	CASSLRRESTDTQYF
TRBV29-1	-	-	TRBJ2-7	TGCAGCGTCGGTAACTACGAGCAGTACTTC	CSVGNYEQYF
TRBV29-1	few	-	TRBJ1-1	TGCACCTGCTGGGGGACTGTGAACACTGAAGCTTTCTTT	CTCWGTVNTEAFF
TRBV18	-	TRBD2	TRBJ2-5	TGTGCCAGCTCACCTCCGGGACTAGCGGGGATACAAGAGACCCAGTACTTC	CASSPPGLAGIQETQYF
TRBV10-3	-	-	TRBJ1-2	TGTGCCATCCCAGACTGGGGGGCCTATGGCTACACCTTC	CAIPDWGAYGYTF
TRBV5-6	few	-	TRBJ1-2	TGTGCCAGCAGCTTAGTACAGGGTAACTATGGCTACACCTTC	CASSLVQGNYGYTF
TRBV9	-	-	TRBJ1-4	TGTGCCAGCAGCGTAGCTCAGGATGGAAAACTGTTTTTT	CASSVAQDGKLFF
TRBV27	once	TRBD2	TRBJ2-7	TGTGCCAGCAGCACCGAAGCGGGGGTCTACGAGCAGTACTTC	CASSTEAGVYEQYF
TRBV21-1	-	-	TRBJ2-7	TGTGCCAGCAGCTCCGGTCAGGCCTCCTCCTACGAGCAGTACTTC	CASSSGQASSYEQYF
TRBV5-1	-	-	TRBJ1-1	TGCGCCAGCAGCTTGGGTTCGCTGGGAACCACTGAAGCTTTCTTT	CASSLGSLGTTEAFF
TRBV7-9	-	-	TRBJ2-2	TGTGCCAGCACCGCAATCGCGGCAGCCACCGGGGAGCTGTTTTTT	CASTAIAAATGELFF
TRBV10-3	-	-	TRBJ2-3	TGTGCCATCAGTTACAGGGCCCCCACAGATACGCAGTATTTT	CAISYRAPTDTQYF
TRBV11-2	-	TRBD2	TRBJ2-1	TGTGCCAGCAGCCCCGACGTCGAAGCGGGGAGAAGGGGTGAGCAGTTCTTC	CASSPDVEAGRRGEQFF
TRBV19	-	-	TRBJ2-3	TGTGCCAGTAGTATAAGCTTCAGCAGGGATACAGATACGCAGTATTTT	CASSISFSRDTDTQYF
TRBV7-9	-	TRBD1	TRBJ1-6	TGTGCCAGCAGCTTCCAGGGGGATAATTCACCCCTCCACTTT	CASSFQGDNSPLHF
TRBV14	few	-	TRBJ2-2	TGTGCCAGCAGCCAAGTGATACCATTACCGGGGGAGCTGTTTTTT	CASSQVIPLPGELFF
TRBV7-9	-	TRBD1	TRBJ1-1	TGTGCCAGCAGCTGGACAGGGATGAACACTGAAGCTTTCTTT	CASSWTGMNTEAFF
TRBV5-1	-	TRBD2	TRBJ2-7	TGCGCCAGCAGTCCCGGGACTAGCGGATTATCCTACGAGCAGTACTTC	CASSPGTSGLSYEQYF
TRBV5-1	few	-	TRBJ1-1	TGCGCCAGCAGCTTCATCGGGAGGAGCGCTGAAGCTTTCTTT	CASSFIGRSAEAFF
TRBV5-1	few	-	TRBJ1-2	TGCGCCAGCAGCCTGGACATCCAATATGGCTACACCTTC	CASSLDIQYGYTF
TRBV25-1	once	TRBD1	TRBJ2-4	TGTGCCAGCAGTGAAATGGGACAGGGAAACATTCAGTACTTC	CASSEMGQGNIQYF
TRBV10-1	-	-	TRBJ2-3	TGCGCCAGCAGTGAGTCGGTACAGGGCACAGATACGCAGTATTTT	CASSESVQGTDTQYF
TRBV6-2/TRBV6-3	-	-	TRBJ2-5	TGTGCCAGCAGTTACCAAGAGACCCAGTACTTC	CASSYQETQYF
TRBV27	-	TRBD1	TRBJ1-2	TGTGCCAGCAGTACTCGTATCCGGGACAGGGGGTTTGGTGGCTACACCTTC	CASSTRIRDRGFGGYTF
TRBV29-1	few	-	TRBJ1-4	TGCAGCGTCGCAGGGACAAGTAATGAAAAACTGTTTTTT	CSVAGTSNEKLFF
TRBV5-1	-	TRBD1	TRBJ2-7	TGCGCCAGCAGCTCGGGACAGGGTTTCTACGAGCAGTACTTC	CASSSGQGFYEQYF
TRBV13	few	-	TRBJ1-6	TGTGCCAGCAGCTTAGGGGGTTGGGTAAATAATTCACCCCTCCACTTT	CASSLGGWVNNSPLHF
TRBV5-1	-	-	TRBJ1-1	TGCGCCAGCAGCTTAGGGGGAACGAACACTGAAGCTTTCTTT	CASSLGGTNTEAFF
TRBV4-2	-	TRBD2	TRBJ2-3	TGTGCCAGCAGCCAAGGGTCAGCGGCGGGAGGCACAGATACGCAGTATTTT	CASSQGSAAGGTDTQYF
TRBV15	few	TRBD1	TRBJ2-7	TGTGCCACCAGCACTGACAGGGGGGTCGGCGAGCAGTACTTC	CATSTDRGVGEQYF
TRBV11-2	-	-	TRBJ1-3	TGTGCCAGCAGCTTAGGAGAAAGCTCTGGAAACACCATATATTTT	CASSLGESSGNTIYF
TRBV2	-	-	TRBJ2-3	TGTGCCAGCAGCGGGGAAACGTCGACAGCCTACACAGATACGCAGTATTTT	CASSGETSTAYTDTQYF
TRBV4-2	-	-	TRBJ1-2	TGTGCCAGCAATCAGGGTGACTATGGCTACACCTTC	CASNQGDYGYTF
TRBV6-5	-	TRBD1	TRBJ2-1	TGTGCCAGCACCAGACAGGGGTTGGGGAACAATGAGCAGTTCTTC	CASTRQGLGNNEQFF
TRBV20-1	-	TRBD2	TRBJ2-3	TGCAGTGCTAGTCAATCGGGACTAGCGGGGGGGCGGGATACGCAGTATTTT	CSASQSGLAGGRDTQYF
TRBV7-2	-	-	TRBJ1-6	TGTGCCAGCAGCTTACAAAGTCGGATCTCACCCCTCCACTTT	CASSLQSRISPLHF
TRBV6-5	-	TRBD1	TRBJ2-1	TGTGCCAGCGTCCCCGGGACAGGGGGGTACAATGAGCAGTTCTTC	CASVPGTGGYNEQFF
TRBV11-2	-	-	TRBJ1-4	TGTGCCAGCAGCTTAGTCAGGGGCGCGCGGGAAAAACTGTTTTTT	CASSLVRGAREKLFF
TRBV6-5	-	-	TRBJ1-1	TGTGCCAGCAACGCGAGGGGGGGAAACACTGAAGCTTTCTTT	CASNARGGNTEAFF
TRBV6-5	-	-	TRBJ1-2	TGTGCCAGCAGTTTGGGCGGAGGGGTTGATGGCTACACCTTC	CASSLGGGVDGYTF
TRBV5-4	-	TRBD1	TRBJ1-6	TGTGCCAGCAGCTTGGAGACAGGGTCAAATAATTCACCCCTCCACTTT	CASSLETGSNNSPLHF
TRBV27	few	TRBD1	TRBJ1-2	TGTGCCAGCAGTTACGACAGGGGAAGGAGTGGCTACACCTTC	CASSYDRGRSGYTF
TRBV4-1	-	TRBD2	TRBJ2-3	TGCGCCAGCAGCCGCCGGACTAGCGGGGGTAGCACAGATACGCAGTATTTT	CASSRRTSGGSTDTQYF
TRBV4-1	-	-	TRBJ1-2	TGCGCCAGCAGCCAAGCCCCCCCTACGGCGGGGACCGGCTACACCTTC	CASSQAPPTAGTGYTF
TRBV29-1	-	TRBD1	TRBJ2-7	TGCAGCGTTGAAATTGAGACAGGGGGTATTTACGAGCAGTACTTC	CSVEIETGGIYEQYF